This TCR beta chain was sequenced for a study of blood T cell repertoires in COVID-19. For the study at large: The origin of the acute and convalescent COVID-19 samples was the United States, Italy and Spain.

The assay was immunoSEQ multiplex PCR, and TCRdb's table has in-frame clones only and misses some. The data contain around 270,000 clones, about 87% of them singletons. The germline V gene encodes CDR1 SGHNT and CDR2 YYREEE (reference sequence). V lost 5 bases, J lost 8 bases, and 11 bases stayed unmatched. CDR3 size: 14 residues. Sequenced: peripheral blood. The TCR was taken from a woman in her fifties or sixties with COVID-19, enrolled during active disease. The rearrangement links TRBV5-4 to TRBJ1-2; 8 bases align to TRBD1. The CDR3 nucleotides are TGTGCCAGCAGATTACACCAGGGGGCTCAGGGCTACACCTTC. Residues: CASRLHQGAQGYTF.